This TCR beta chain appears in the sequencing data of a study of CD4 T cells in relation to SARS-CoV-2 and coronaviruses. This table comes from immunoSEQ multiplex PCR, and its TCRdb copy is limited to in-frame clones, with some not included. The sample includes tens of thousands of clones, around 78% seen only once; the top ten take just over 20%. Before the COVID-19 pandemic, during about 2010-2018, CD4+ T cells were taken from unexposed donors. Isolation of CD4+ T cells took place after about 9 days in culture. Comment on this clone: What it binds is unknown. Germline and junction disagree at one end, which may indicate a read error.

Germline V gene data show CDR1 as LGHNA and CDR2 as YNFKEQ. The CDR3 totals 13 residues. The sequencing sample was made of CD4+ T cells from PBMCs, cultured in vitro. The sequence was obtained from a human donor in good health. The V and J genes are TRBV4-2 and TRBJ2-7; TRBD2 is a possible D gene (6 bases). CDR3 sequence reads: CASSSTTGTSSTF. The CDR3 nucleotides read TGTGCCAGCAGCTCGACTACCGGGACTTCGAGTACCTTC.